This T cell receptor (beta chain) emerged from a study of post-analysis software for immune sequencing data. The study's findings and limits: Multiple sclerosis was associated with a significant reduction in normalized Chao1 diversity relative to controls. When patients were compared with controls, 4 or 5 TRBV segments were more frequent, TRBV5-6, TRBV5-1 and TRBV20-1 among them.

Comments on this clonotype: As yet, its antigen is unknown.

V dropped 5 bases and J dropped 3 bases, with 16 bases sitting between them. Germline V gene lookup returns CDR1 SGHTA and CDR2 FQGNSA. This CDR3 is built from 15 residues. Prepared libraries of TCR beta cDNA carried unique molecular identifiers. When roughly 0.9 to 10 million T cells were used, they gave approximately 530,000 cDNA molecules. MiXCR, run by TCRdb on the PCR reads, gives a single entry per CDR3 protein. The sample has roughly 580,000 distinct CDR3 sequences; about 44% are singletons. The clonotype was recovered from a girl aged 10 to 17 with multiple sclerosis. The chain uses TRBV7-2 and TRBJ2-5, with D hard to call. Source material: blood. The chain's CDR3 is CASSLRGFFKETQYF. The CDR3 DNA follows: TGTGCCAGCAGCCTAAGAGGATTCTTTAAAGAGACCCAGTACTTC.